Each of the 27 T cell receptor beta chains below was sequenced from the same sample in a study of response to subunit inactivated influenza vaccine. From the RT-PCR reads, TCRdb called clonotypes with MiXCR, one entry per CDR3 protein. The sample holds a few hundred thousand distinct CDR3 sequences, 11% seen once. These same records also appear under a second study, on T cells expressing NK-cell markers. From that study: UMI-tagged 5'RACE template switching yielded the TCR beta cDNA.

The sequences come from PBMCs from blood, collected on the day of vaccination. These receptors all stem from a man between 45 and 60 years old who received an inactivated influenza vaccine.

This clonotype was counted a few times. CDR3 DNA sequence: TGTGCCAGCAGCCAAGAGTCCCGAGATACGCAGTATTTT. It yields the protein CASSQESRDTQYF. The J gene is TRBJ2-3, the V gene TRBV3-1; D not resolved. Germline CDR1 reads LGHDT; CDR2 reads YNNKEL (reference sequence). CDR3 size: 13 residues. The V gene lost 0 bases and the J gene lost 5 bases, with 6 bases spanning the gap.

The J gene is TRBJ2-3, the V gene TRBV7-8; unclear D gene. The ends were cut back, 0 bases at V and 6 bases at J, with 19 bases in the middle. Germline V gene sequence: CDR1 SGHVS, CDR2 FQNEAQ. This CDR3 spans 17 amino acids. For the CDR3, the DNA is TGTGCCAGCAGCTTAGCGCGGTTTCGGAGACCTAATGATACGCAGTATTTT. Protein: CASSLARFRRPNDTQYF. Filled out from reference TRBV7-8 and TRBJ2-3, the complete variable domain reads GAGVSQSPRYKVAKRGQDVALRCDPISGHVSLFWYQQALGQGPEFLTYFQNEAQLDKSGLPSDRFFAERPEGSVSTLKIQRTQQEDSAVYLCASSLARFRRPNDTQYFGPGTRLTVL.

This clonotype showed up just a few times. The V and J genes are TRBV4-3 and TRBJ2-7; possibly TRBD2 for D (5 bases). CDR3 size: 15 residues. V was pared by 1 base and J by 2 bases, with 12 bases between. Per the germline V gene, CDR1 is LGHNA and CDR2 is YSLEER. As DNA, the CDR3 is TGCGCCAGCAGCCAAGGACGGACGGGAACCTACGAGCAGTACTTC. Residues: CASSQGRTGTYEQYF.

The V and J genes are TRBV5-4 and TRBJ2-5, with 9 bases matching TRBD1. Germline V gene lookup returns CDR1 SGHNT and CDR2 YYREEE (reference sequence). Losses at the gene ends were 2 bases for V and 5 bases for J; bases not matched to a gene: 10. CDR3 size: 16 residues. The CDR3 reads CASSFSSNRGLETQYF. Here the CDR3 DNA reads TGTGCCAGCAGCTTCTCCTCTAACAGGGGGCTGGAGACCCAGTACTTC.

This chain joins TRBV6-1 and TRBJ2-5; D is unresolved. Trimming removed 2 bases from V and 7 bases from J, with 11 bases in between. Germline loops: CDR1 MNHNS, CDR2 SASEGT. The CDR3 length is 13 residues. The DNA for the CDR3 is TGTGCCAGCAGTGAACTCTCACCACGGACCCAGTACTTC. It encodes CASSELSPRTQYF.

This clonotype was observed a few times. This chain joins TRBV24-1 and TRBJ2-2, with D unclear. The CDR3 is 13 amino acids. Germline V CDR1 and CDR2: KGHDR, SFDVKD. V was pared by 6 bases and J by 5 bases, with 9 bases between. CDR3 sequence: CATSRKTTGELFF. The CDR3 nucleotides are TGTGCCACCAGTAGGAAGACGACCGGGGAGCTGTTTTTT.

This chain links TRBV7-2 with TRBJ2-2; the D is unclear. V was pared by 6 bases and J by 3 bases, with 14 bases between. This CDR3 is 15 amino acids long. CDR1 is SGHTA and CDR2 is FQGNSA in the germline V gene. The CDR3 loop reads CASSTATGDTGELFF. CDR3 nucleotides: TGTGCCAGCAGTACCGCGACTGGGGACACCGGGGAGCTGTTTTTT.

This chain joins TRBV27 and TRBJ2-7, with 7 bases that match TRBD1. The ends lost 6 bases at V and 0 bases at J; junction bases unmatched: 2. The CDR3 consists of 13 residues. Germline CDR1 reads MNHEY; CDR2 reads SMNVEV (reference sequence). The CDR3 spells CASRQGLSYEQYF. In DNA, the CDR3 is TGTGCCAGCAGACAGGGGCTCTCCTACGAGCAGTACTTC.

This clonotype was detected many times. The chain links TRBV12-3 or TRBV12-4 to TRBJ1-1; D uncertain. This CDR3 is built from 13 residues. Trimming pared 4 bases from V and 0 bases from J, leaving 6 bases between. The CDR3 reads CASSSLMNTEAFF. The CDR3 DNA reads as TGTGCCAGCAGTTCTTTAATGAACACTGAAGCTTTCTTT.

The table lists this clonotype with a few counts. The chain uses TRBV18 and TRBJ2-2, with D possibly being TRBD1 (6 bases). Germline lookup yields CDR1 KGHSH and CDR2 LQKENI. V lost 5 bases, J lost 4 bases, and 17 bases lay in between. The CDR3 sequence is 16 residues long. CDR3 residues: CASSVTTRTVTGELFF. In DNA form, the CDR3 reads TGTGCCAGCTCAGTCACCACCAGGACAGTCACCGGGGAGCTGTTTTTT. The complete variable domain, with remaining parts taken from reference TRBV18 and TRBJ2-2, reads NAGVMQNPRHLVRRRGQEARLRCSPMKGHSHVYWYRQLPEEGLKFMVYLQKENIIDESGMPKERFSAEFPKEGPSILRIQQVVRGDSAAYFCASSVTTRTVTGELFFGEGSRLTVL.

The J gene is TRBJ2-7, the V gene TRBV29-1, with 10 bases lining up with TRBD1. Looked up from germline, CDR1 is SQVTM and CDR2 is ANQGSEA. CDR3 length: 14 residues. V shed 6 bases, J shed 5 bases, and the junction held 10 bases outside the gene matches. CDR3 nucleotide sequence: TGCAGCGTCCTGCCGACAGGGGGCTTCGACGAGCAGTACTTC. Protein product: CSVLPTGGFDEQYF.

V usage is TRBV20-1 and J usage is TRBJ1-5, with 8 positions matching TRBD1. Looked up from germline, CDR1 is DFQATT and CDR2 is SNEGSKA (reference sequence). V was pared by 4 bases and J by 6 bases, with 2 bases of the junction left unmatched. The CDR3 runs 12 residues. The DNA of the CDR3 is TGCAGTGCTATCAGGGGGCGTCAGCCCCAGCATTTT. Residues: CSAIRGRQPQHF.

This clonotype was found a few times. This chain uses TRBV14 with TRBJ2-1, with no clear D. The CDR3 totals 15 residues. Trimming took off 4 bases at V and 2 bases at J, with 12 bases between the two ends. Germline assignment: CDR1 SGHDN and CDR2 FVKESK. CDR3 nucleotides: TGTGCCAGCAGCCCTCTACATCGCACCTACAATGAGCAGTTCTTC. It translates to CASSPLHRTYNEQFF. Full variable domain (remainder filled in from reference TRBV14 and TRBJ2-1): EAGVTQFPSHSVIEKGQTVTLRCDPISGHDNLYWYRRVMGKEIKFLLHFVKESKQDESGMPNNRFLAERTGGTYSTLKVQPAELEDSGVYFCASSPLHRTYNEQFFGPGTRLTVL.

Worth noting for this clonotype: A read error is possible here, since a much larger clone lies one base away. The chain has TRBV7-2 and TRBJ2-7, with 8 nucleotides matching TRBD1. The CDR3 consists of 13 residues. The V gene's germline CDR1 is SGHTA and CDR2 FQGNSA. This CDR3 is CASSYAGGYEKYF. CDR3 DNA: TGTGCCAGCAGCTACGCAGGGGGCTACGAGAAGTACTTC.

The table lists this clonotype with a few counts. The chain recombines TRBV7-8 with TRBJ2-1; no firm D call. There are 14 residues in the CDR3. Trimming took off 3 bases at V and 4 bases at J, with 10 bases between the two ends. The V gene's germline CDR1 is SGHVS and CDR2 FQNEAQ. The CDR3 nucleotides are TGTGCCAGCAGCTTCAGGCAGCAATACAATGAGCAGTTCTTC. The encoded protein is CASSFRQQYNEQFF. Drawing the rest from reference TRBV7-8 and TRBJ2-1, the complete variable domain is GAGVSQSPRYKVAKRGQDVALRCDPISGHVSLFWYQQALGQGPEFLTYFQNEAQLDKSGLPSDRFFAERPEGSVSTLKIQRTQQEDSAVYLCASSFRQQYNEQFFGPGTRLTVL.

The table lists this clonotype with many counts. J is TRBJ1-1 and V is TRBV28; 7 nucleotides line up with TRBD1. The CDR3 contains 16 residues. Germline trimming cut 6 bases from V and 0 bases from J; bases unmatched to any gene: 10. Germline V CDR1 and CDR2: MDHEN, SYDVKM. CDR3 coding DNA: TGTGCCAGCAGGACACAGGGGTGGGTGATGAACACTGAAGCTTTCTTT. Amino acids: CASRTQGWVMNTEAFF.

Many counts were recorded for this clonotype. This chain connects TRBV5-1 to TRBJ1-6; D call uncertain. Looked up from germline, CDR1 is SGHRS and CDR2 is YFSETQ. The CDR3 is made up of 11 amino acids. The V gene lost 7 bases and the J gene lost 7 bases, with 6 bases spanning the gap. As DNA, the CDR3 is TGCGCCAGCGGCGGCAATTCACCCCTCCACTTT. Translated: CASGGNSPLHF.

V gene TRBV18 combines with J gene TRBJ2-7; TRBD1 or TRBD2 may be the D gene (6 bases each). The CDR3 loop spans 14 amino acids. Germline assignment: CDR1 KGHSH and CDR2 LQKENI. V gave up 1 base and J gave up 3 bases, with 10 bases separating them. The CDR3 here is CASSPRGAHYEQYF. In nucleotides, the CDR3 is TGTGCCAGCTCACCACGGGGGGCGCACTACGAGCAGTACTTC. The full variable domain, its missing parts supplied by reference TRBV18 and TRBJ2-7, is NAGVMQNPRHLVRRRGQEARLRCSPMKGHSHVYWYRQLPEEGLKFMVYLQKENIIDESGMPKERFSAEFPKEGPSILRIQQVVRGDSAAYFCASSPRGAHYEQYFGPGTRLTVT.

In its sample, this clonotype was seen a few times. The CDR3 bases are TGTGCCAGCAGTTTATTGGCGGGGGCCTCAATGGATACGCAGTATTTT. It translates to CASSLLAGASMDTQYF. This sequence joins TRBV28 and TRBJ2-3, with D perhaps TRBD2 (7 bases). CDR3 length: 16 residues. The ends were cut back, 1 base at V and 6 bases at J, with 17 bases in the middle. Germline V lookup: CDR1 MDHEN, CDR2 SYDVKM.

Only a few counts were recorded for this clonotype. The V gene is TRBV7-2, the J gene TRBJ1-2, with 8 bases that match TRBD1. The CDR3 extends over 17 amino acids. The V gene end was trimmed by 5 bases and the J gene end by 5 bases; junction bases not matched to a gene: 16. Germline-derived CDR1 and CDR2 are SGHTA and FQGNSA. CDR3: CASSRTIGKDREYGYTF. CDR3 sequence (DNA): TGTGCCAGCAGCCGCACGATAGGGAAGGACAGGGAGTATGGCTACACCTTC.

This clonotype was detected only a few times. The chain joins TRBV7-9 to TRBJ2-6; D unresolved. The germline gives CDR1 SEHNR, CDR2 FQNEAQ (reference sequence). CDR3 size: 14 residues. The V end was cut by 7 bases, the J end by 0 bases, with 7 bases between. The CDR3 spells CASTIVSGANVLTF. The CDR3 DNA reads TGTGCCAGCACCATAGTCTCTGGGGCCAACGTCCTGACTTTC.

The table lists this clonotype with many counts. The V gene is TRBV25-1, the J gene TRBJ1-1; no firm D call. The CDR3 contains 13 residues. The germline V gene has CDR1 MGHDK and CDR2 SYGVNS. Trimming shortened V by 4 bases and J by 6 bases, and 12 bases separated the two germline ends. The CDR3 DNA reads as TGTGCCAGCAGTGGCCACGGCCTCGCTGAAGCTTTCTTT. It translates to CASSGHGLAEAFF. The variable domain in full, completed from reference TRBV25-1 and TRBJ1-1, reads EADIYQTPRYLVIGTGKKITLECSQTMGHDKMYWYQQDPGMELHLIHYSYGVNSTEKGDLSSESTVSRIRTEHFPLTLESARPSHTSQYLCASSGHGLAEAFFGQGTRLTVV.

This clonotype was seen a few times. The rearrangement links TRBV6-2 or TRBV6-3 to TRBJ2-2; weak D call: TRBD2 (5 bases). Germline V gives CDR1 MNHEY, CDR2 SVGEGT. The V and J ends lost 11 bases and 3 bases respectively, with 13 bases between them. The CDR3 is 13 amino acids. The CDR3 loop is CAAGVPHTGELFF. CDR3 DNA: TGTGCCGCGGGTGTACCCCACACCGGGGAGCTGTTTTTT.

This chain connects TRBV12-3 or TRBV12-4 to TRBJ2-3, with 10 bases that match TRBD1. This CDR3 has 15 residues. The V gene end was trimmed by 3 bases and the J gene end by 4 bases; junction bases not matched to a gene: 4. The CDR3 spells CASSFDRGRSDTQYF. CDR3 DNA: TGTGCCAGCAGTTTTGACAGGGGGCGCTCAGATACGCAGTATTTT.

This clonotype was seen a handful of times. The chain joins TRBV27 to TRBJ2-4, with no clear D. Germline loops: CDR1 MNHEY, CDR2 SMNVEV (reference sequence). Between the trimmed V and J ends, which lost 6 bases and 0 bases, there was a span of 3 bases. The CDR3 runs 12 residues. Here the CDR3 DNA reads TGTGCCAGCAGGCTAGCCAAAAACATTCAGTACTTC. Its protein is CASRLAKNIQYF.

A few counts support this clonotype. This chain joins TRBV21-1 and TRBJ2-5; the table names TRBD1, a call not compared with the DNA. TRBV21-1 is recorded as a pseudogene. This CDR3 has 21 amino acids. The CDR3 protein is CASSKARGEQGALAEQETQYF. For the CDR3, the DNA is TGTGCCAGCAGCAAAGCGCGGGGGGAACAGGGGGCCCTAGCGGAACAAGAGACCCAGTACTTC.

This clonotype was counted between two and nine times. The chain uses TRBV5-1 and TRBJ2-3; TRBD2 matches at 14 bases. This CDR3 has 15 amino acids. Germline CDR1 and CDR2: SGHRS and YFSETQ. V was pared by 3 bases and J by 3 bases, with 0 bases of the junction left unmatched. CDR3 loop: CASSWTSGRTDTQYF. For the CDR3, the DNA is TGCGCCAGCAGCTGGACTAGCGGGAGGACAGATACGCAGTATTTT.